Listed below are T cell receptor beta chains from one sample, sequenced in a study of identical twins. TCRdb itself ran the 5' RACE reads through MiXCR, one entry per CDR3 protein. The sample consists of hundreds of thousands of distinct CDR3 sequences, about 8.1% of them appearing once. These data were also reused for a study on yellow fever vaccine responses in identical twins.

The sequenced material came from memory (CD45RO+) T cells sorted from blood. These receptors were obtained from a woman aged 18-29 years in good health. Both conserved end residues are part of each CDR3. D genes are given only for firm matches. A clone size is listed for some rows: how often the clone was seen (once, few, many), or a class if it is expanded.

CDR3 length,J gene,V gene,clone size,D gene,CDR3 DNA,CDR3 protein
16,TRBJ2-5,TRBV11-2,NA,TRBD2,TGTGCCAGCAGCTTAGACCGGGGGGGGGGACAAGAGACCCAGTACTTC,CASSLDRGGGQETQYF
17,TRBJ2-1,TRBV2,NA,TRBD2,TGTGCCAGCAGTGAAGCGCGGACTAGCGGGAGATTCCATGAGCAGTTCTTC,CASSEARTSGRFHEQFF
16,TRBJ2-3,TRBV5-1,many,TRBD1,TGCGCCAGCAGCCCGGGACAGCCCAATCTATTGAATACGCAGTATTTT,CASSPGQPNLLNTQYF
16,TRBJ1-6,TRBV5-1,NA,NA,TGCGCCAGCAGGGAACCAGACATCCTTAATAATTCACCCCTCCACTTT,CASREPDILNNSPLHF
13,TRBJ2-4,TRBV28,few,TRBD2,TGTGCCACCACTAGCGTTTTTCAAAACATTCAGTACTTC,CATTSVFQNIQYF
15,TRBJ2-3,TRBV4-2,many,TRBD2,TGTGCCAGCAGCCAGACTAGCGGGGGGGCAGATACGCAGTATTTT,CASSQTSGGADTQYF
15,TRBJ2-1,TRBV11-2,many,NA,TGTGCCAGCACCGACAGGACTAGCTCCTACAATGAGCAGTTCTTC,CASTDRTSSYNEQFF
16,TRBJ2-7,TRBV4-2,NA,NA,TGTGCCAGCAGCCAAGATTATCCAGGGGACTCCTACGAGCAGTACTTC,CASSQDYPGDSYEQYF
15,TRBJ2-7,TRBV5-1,NA,NA,TGCGCCAGCAGGATGGGACTCTTGAGCTCCTACGAGCAGTACTTC,CASRMGLLSSYEQYF
16,TRBJ2-3,TRBV3-1,NA,TRBD2,TGTGCCAGCAGCCAATGGACTAGCGGGAGTTCAGATACGCAGTATTTT,CASSQWTSGSSDTQYF
11,TRBJ1-4,TRBV20-1,many,NA,TGCAGTGCCCCCATCCGTGAAAAACTGTTTTTT,CSAPIREKLFF
16,TRBJ2-1,TRBV20-1,few,TRBD2,TGCAGTGCCCGAAGGGGCGGGAGCTTAAGGGCATATGAGCAGTTCTTC,CSARRGGSLRAYEQFF
13,TRBJ2-7,TRBV5-5,many,NA,TGTGCCAGCAGCTTGACCCCTAAGTACGAGCAGTACTTC,CASSLTPKYEQYF
11,TRBJ2-3,TRBV3-1,few,NA,TGTGCCAGCAGGGGTAAAGATACGCAGTATTTT,CASRGKDTQYF
14,TRBJ2-2,TRBV19,few,TRBD2,TGTGCCAGTAGTACCGCCCGGGGGGCCGGGGAGCTGTTTTTT,CASSTARGAGELFF
15,TRBJ2-5,TRBV5-1,NA,NA,TGCGCCAGCAGCTTGCGCGGGGCTGCACAAGAGACCCAGTACTTC,CASSLRGAAQETQYF
13,TRBJ1-2,TRBV10-3,NA,NA,TGTGCCATCAGTGAGAACAGTAACTATGGCTACACCTTC,CAISENSNYGYTF
17,TRBJ2-3,TRBV18,few,TRBD2,TGTGCCAGCTCACCAGCTAGCGGGAGGGCCTCTGGAGATACGCAGTATTTT,CASSPASGRASGDTQYF
16,TRBJ1-2,TRBV5-5,many,NA,TGTGCCAGCAGCTTGAACACAGGGCTCCTCCTCTACGGCTACACCTTC,CASSLNTGLLLYGYTF
16,TRBJ2-2,TRBV28,NA,NA,TGTGCCAGCAGTTGGCTGGGGACTCAAAACACCGGGGAGCTGTTTTTT,CASSWLGTQNTGELFF
11,TRBJ1-2,TRBV7-9,few,TRBD1,TGTGCCAGCAGCCGGGACAGGCGTCACACCTTC,CASSRDRRHTF
15,TRBJ2-7,TRBV28,NA,TRBD2,TGTGCCAGCAATGGGCAAGTAGCGGGAGGGGATATACAGTACTTC,CASNGQVAGGDIQYF
12,TRBJ1-1,TRBV28,few,NA,TGTGCCAGCAAGCTCAGGGAGGGGAAAGCTTTCTTT,CASKLREGKAFF
14,TRBJ2-1,TRBV5-1,many,NA,TGCGCCAGCAACGAAAACACAGGGTATAATGAGCAGTTCTTC,CASNENTGYNEQFF
16,TRBJ2-2,TRBV7-9,few,TRBD2,TGTGCCAGCAGCTTCAGCGGGGGGAAGAACACCGGGGAGCTGTTTTTT,CASSFSGGKNTGELFF
13,TRBJ2-2,TRBV20-1,many,NA,TGCAGTGCTAGAGATCAGAACACCGGGGAGCTGTTTTTT,CSARDQNTGELFF
14,TRBJ2-7,TRBV2,many,NA,TGTGCCAGCACCAGGGACGGACCCTCCTACGAGCAGTACTTC,CASTRDGPSYEQYF
12,TRBJ1-1,TRBV5-6,many,NA,TGTGCCAGCAGCCCCCCCGTTGGTGGCGCTTTCTTT,CASSPPVGGAFF
16,TRBJ1-4,TRBV18,NA,NA,TGTGCCAGCTCACCCTCCTTTACAGGAGGTCGAGAAAAACTGTTTTTT,CASSPSFTGGREKLFF
15,TRBJ2-1,TRBV4-1,NA,NA,TGCGCCAGCAGCCAAGAAGAGGGGGCCTACAATGAGCAGTTCTTC,CASSQEEGAYNEQFF
13,TRBJ1-1,TRBV12-3/TRBV12-4,NA,NA,TGTGCCAGCAGTTTCACCCGGAACACTGAAGCTTTCTTT,CASSFTRNTEAFF
15,TRBJ1-1,TRBV27,NA,TRBD1,TGTGCCAGCAGTCCCACCCCCGGGACAGGGGGTGAAGCTTTCTTT,CASSPTPGTGGEAFF
15,TRBJ1-2,TRBV25-1,few,NA,TGTGCCAGCAGTGAAGGAGGTGGAGGGCTCTATGGCTACACCTTC,CASSEGGGGLYGYTF
13,TRBJ1-2,TRBV5-1,many,NA,TGCGCCAGCAGCGCAGACAGACCTTATGGCTACACCTTC,CASSADRPYGYTF
13,TRBJ1-1,TRBV5-1,few,NA,TGCGCCAGCAGCTTAACCAGGGAAACTGAAGCTTTCTTT,CASSLTRETEAFF
15,TRBJ2-5,TRBV5-1,NA,NA,TGCGCCAGCAGCCCGGTGTCAGGGGCGATGGAGACCCAGTACTTC,CASSPVSGAMETQYF
13,TRBJ2-1,TRBV3-1,NA,NA,TGTGCCAGCAGCCAAACCCAGCACAATGAGCAGTTCTTC,CASSQTQHNEQFF
15,TRBJ2-3,TRBV5-1,NA,TRBD1,TGCGCCAGCAGCTTATCTCCGACAGGGGTGGATACGCAGTATTTT,CASSLSPTGVDTQYF
15,TRBJ2-5,TRBV5-4,NA,TRBD2,TGTGCCAGCAGCAAGACTAGCGGGACGGAAGAGACCCAGTACTTC,CASSKTSGTEETQYF
15,TRBJ2-5,TRBV6-5,few,NA,TGTGCCAGCAGTTACGACCCCGGGGGGCCAGAGACCCAGTACTTC,CASSYDPGGPETQYF
13,TRBJ2-5,TRBV28,few,TRBD2,TGTGCCAGCACCGGGGGGGCCTTGGAGACCCAGTACTTC,CASTGGALETQYF
12,TRBJ2-7,TRBV2,few,NA,TGTGCCAGCAGCTACATATCCTACGAGCAGTACTTC,CASSYISYEQYF
14,TRBJ1-1,TRBV3-1,many,NA,TGTGCCAGCAGCCAAGATTTGGGTGAAACTGAAGCTTTCTTT,CASSQDLGETEAFF
13,TRBJ2-1,TRBV3-1,NA,NA,TGTGCCAGCAGCCAAGGTCTGTGGAATGAGCAGTTCTTC,CASSQGLWNEQFF
13,TRBJ1-2,TRBV3-1,NA,NA,TGTGCCAGCAGCAGGGGGATGTCGAGGGGCTACACCTTC,CASSRGMSRGYTF
18,TRBJ1-4,TRBV11-2,NA,NA,TGTGCCAGCAGCTTAGGTATCTCCGGTGGGGGTATAGGCGAAAAACTGTTTTTT,CASSLGISGGGIGEKLFF
12,TRBJ2-7,TRBV10-3,many,NA,TGTGCCACCAGACCCGGGACCTACGAGCAGTACTTC,CATRPGTYEQYF
15,TRBJ2-1,TRBV5-1,few,NA,TGCGCCAGCAGCTTGGCGGCGGGGACCTACAATGAGCAGTTCTTC,CASSLAAGTYNEQFF
16,TRBJ2-5,TRBV4-1,few,NA,TGCGCCAGCAGCCAAGAGGGCAGGGGGGTAGGAGAGACCCAGTACTTC,CASSQEGRGVGETQYF